These 20 T cell receptor beta chains were sequenced from one sample in a study of OX40 agonist ivuxolimab in advanced cancers. Only in-frame clones appear in the TCRdb table, and some are missing; sequencing was by immunoSEQ multiplex PCR. The data contain 75,000 to 95,000 clones, under 95% of them seen just once; the ten biggest clones take up roughly 0.53%. Sequenced here: CD4+ or CD8+ T cells sorted from blood, sampled in a trial of the OX40 agonist ivuxolimab. The receptors derive from an adult with an advanced solid tumor such as melanoma, head and neck, liver or kidney cancer.

The rearrangement uses TRBV10-3 and TRBJ2-7; 8 positions match TRBD2. Germline-derived CDR1 and CDR2 are ENHRY and SYGVKD. CDR3 length: 13 amino acids. Trimming at V came to 8 bases and at J to 3 bases, leaving 6 bases not matched to a gene. The CDR3 DNA reads as TGTGCCATCCGCACGGGGGGGAGCTACGAGCAGTACTTC. Translated, it gives CAIRTGGSYEQYF.

The chain has TRBV13 and TRBJ2-2, with 11 bases fitting TRBD2. Germline CDR1 is PRHDT and CDR2 is FYEKMQ (reference sequence). This CDR3 has 16 residues. The V segment lost 5 bases and the J segment 1 base; nucleotides outside the gene matches: 3. In DNA, the CDR3 is TGTGCCAGCAGCATACTAGCGGGGGTGAACACCGGGGAGCTGTTTTTT. It specifies CASSILAGVNTGELFF.

The rearrangement links TRBV6-6 to TRBJ1-2; D is undetermined. The germline gives CDR1 MNHNY, CDR2 SVGAGI (reference sequence). Trimming took 2 bases from V and 4 from J, leaving 8 bases between them. The length of the CDR3 is 13 residues. The CDR3 reads CASSYEGFYGYTF. The CDR3 coding sequence is TGTGCCAGCAGTTACGAAGGGTTCTATGGCTACACCTTC.

V gene TRBV6-4 combines with J gene TRBJ2-1, with TRBD2 identical over 10 bases. CDR1 and CDR2 (germline): MRHNA, SNTAGT. J gave up 5 bases and V 5 bases, and 3 bases lay outside the gene matches. This CDR3 is built from 14 residues. The chain's CDR3 is CASSLLAGHNEQFF. The CDR3 region has the DNA TGTGCCAGCAGTCTACTAGCGGGGCACAATGAGCAGTTCTTC.

The chain links TRBV2 to TRBJ1-1, with TRBD1 matching 9 bases. This CDR3 comprises 14 residues. Germline trimming cut 6 bases from V and 7 bases from J; bases unmatched to any gene: 9. In germline, CDR1 is SNHLY, CDR2 FYNNEI. In nucleotides, the CDR3 is TGTGCCAGCAGACCCGGGACAGGGACGCTTGAAGCTTTCTTT. It codes for CASRPGTGTLEAFF.

This rearrangement joins TRBV19 to TRBJ1-1; D unresolved. V lost 5 bases to trimming and J lost 0 bases, with 13 bases between them. There are 15 residues in the CDR3. Looked up from germline, CDR1 is LNHDA and CDR2 is SQIVND (reference sequence). DNA for the CDR3: TGTGCCAGTAGTCGTCGGCTTAGCATGAACACTGAAGCTTTCTTT. It yields the protein CASSRRLSMNTEAFF.

The chain combines TRBV19 with TRBJ2-1; D perhaps matches TRBD1 (5 bases). The ends were cut back, 5 bases at V and 9 bases at J, with 14 bases in the middle. This CDR3 contains 13 residues. Germline CDR1 LNHDA, CDR2 SQIVND (reference sequence). The DNA of the CDR3 is TGTGCCAGTAGTTCAACAGGTCCCCCTGAGCAGTTCTTC. Its translation: CASSSTGPPEQFF.

This chain joins TRBV2 and TRBJ1-2; D gene uncertain. V was shortened by 1 base and J by 7 bases, with 13 bases between the two germline ends. Germline V gives CDR1 SNHLY, CDR2 FYNNEI. The CDR3 is made up of 14 amino acids. CDR3 bases: TGTGCCAGCAGTGAAGGGGCGGGCTCGGGTGGCTACACCTTC. Translation: CASSEGAGSGGYTF.

The V gene is TRBV19, the J gene TRBJ2-5, with a weak D call TRBD2 (5 bases). CDR3 length: 14 amino acids. CDR1 LNHDA and CDR2 SQIVND come from the germline V gene (reference sequence). V was shortened by 3 bases and J by 3 bases, with 11 bases between the two germline ends. The CDR3 spells CASSIREGEETQYF. DNA of the CDR3: TGTGCCAGTAGTATTCGCGAGGGCGAAGAGACCCAGTACTTC.

The V call is TRBV5-1, the J call TRBJ1-6; TRBD1 aligns across 7 bases. This CDR3 is 15 amino acids long. Germline CDR1 is SGHRS and CDR2 is YFSETQ. Trimming removed 4 bases from V and 7 bases from J; junction bases left unmatched: 8. This CDR3 reads CASSPTGTANSPLHF. The CDR3 DNA sequence: TGCGCCAGCAGCCCTACCGGGACAGCGAATTCACCCCTCCACTTT.

The chain links TRBV19 to TRBJ2-7, with D perhaps given as TRBD1 or TRBD2 (6 bases each). With 7 bases removed from V and 7 bases from J, the gap between germline ends came to 20 bases. This CDR3 is built from 14 residues. CDR1 and CDR2 from the germline V gene are LNHDA and SQIVND (reference sequence). In DNA form, the CDR3 reads TGTGCCAGTAACCTCCAGGGGTTCGCGGGGGAGCAGTACTTC. As protein: CASNLQGFAGEQYF.

J is TRBJ1-2 and V is TRBV7-3, with 11 nucleotides matching TRBD1. Germline loops: CDR1 SGHTA, CDR2 FQGTGA. The CDR3 has 15 residues. V shed 5 bases, J shed 4 bases, and the junction held 6 bases outside the gene matches. CDR3 protein: CASSVGQGATYGYTF. The DNA of the CDR3 is TGTGCCAGCAGCGTCGGACAGGGGGCGACCTATGGCTACACCTTC.

This rearrangement joins TRBV29-1 to TRBJ1-2; unclear D gene. V lost 3 bases to trimming and J lost 7 bases, with 15 bases between them. This CDR3 contains 13 residues. Germline V gene sequence: CDR1 SQVTM, CDR2 ANQGSEA. The CDR3 loop is CSVDGQNWAGYTF. CDR3 sequence (DNA): TGCAGCGTTGATGGGCAGAATTGGGCTGGCTACACCTTC.

The chain has TRBV5-1 and TRBJ2-7, with 7 bases aligning to TRBD1. The CDR3 runs 14 residues. From germline, CDR1 is SGHRS and CDR2 YFSETQ. Trimming cost V 4 bases and J 5 bases; bases outside gene matches: 9. The CDR3 nucleotides are TGCGCCAGCAGCACGAGTGTGGGGACAGACGAGCAGTACTTC. It codes for CASSTSVGTDEQYF.

Worth noting for this clone: Other DNA sequences of this sample code for an identical CDR3. V and J are TRBV9 and TRBJ1-3, with no clear D. From germline, CDR1 is SGDLS and CDR2 YYNGEE. The ends were cut back, 0 bases at V and 0 bases at J, with 4 bases in the middle. The length of the CDR3 is 14 residues. CDR3 DNA sequence: TGTGCCAGCAGCGTAGGCAGCTCTGGAAACACCATATATTTT. Amino acid sequence: CASSVGSSGNTIYF.

The V call is TRBV27, the J call TRBJ2-1, with no clear D. The germline V gene has CDR1 MNHEY and CDR2 SMNVEV (reference sequence). The V end lost 2 bases, the J end lost 0 bases, and 8 bases lay between the germline ends. The CDR3 length is 15 residues. CDR3: CASSLVLSSYNEQFF. The CDR3 DNA follows: TGTGCCAGCAGTTTAGTATTGAGCTCCTACAATGAGCAGTTCTTC.

The chain links TRBV2 to TRBJ2-7, with 9 bases identical to TRBD2. V shed 4 bases and J 3 bases; nucleotides not matched to a gene: 7. The germline V gene has CDR1 SNHLY and CDR2 FYNNEI. This CDR3 region has 15 residues. DNA for the CDR3: TGTGCCAGCAGTGTAGGACTAGCGACGGTCTACGAGCAGTACTTC. Amino acids: CASSVGLATVYEQYF.

Only a few counts were recorded for this clone. A read error may account for a junction end that differs from germline. The chain uses TRBV5-1 and TRBJ2-1; TRBD1 aligns across 8 bases. The CDR3 runs to 14 residues. Germline V gives CDR1 SGHRS, CDR2 YFSETQ. The CDR3 DNA sequence: TGCGCCAGCAGCTTGACCTTGGGACAGGTGGGAATTCTCTTC. It is translated as CASSLTLGQVGILF. Complete variable domain (other parts from reference TRBV5-1 and TRBJ2-1): KAGVTQTPRYLIKTRGQQVTLSCSPISGHRSVSWYQQTPGQGLQFLFEYFSETQRNKGNFPGRFSGRQFSNSRSEMNVSTLELGDSALYLCASSLTLGQVGILFGPGTRLTVL.

The chain is built from TRBV2 and TRBJ2-2, with TRBD2 matching over 8 bases. Germline CDR1 and CDR2: SNHLY and FYNNEI. J was trimmed by 1 base and V by 6 bases; bases with no gene match: 7. The CDR3 is made up of 16 amino acids. The CDR3: CASSRESGGNTGELFF. The CDR3 nucleotides read TGTGCCAGCAGCCGGGAGAGCGGGGGGAACACCGGGGAGCTGTTTTTT.

The V gene is TRBV30, the J gene TRBJ1-2; perhaps TRBD1 as D (5 bases). Germline V gene lookup returns CDR1 GTSNPN and CDR2 SVGIG (reference sequence). This CDR3 has 15 amino acids. Trimming left V 0 bases short and J 0 bases short, with 11 bases between. CDR3 in amino acids: CAWSVGGIANYGYTF. The CDR3 coding sequence is TGTGCCTGGAGTGTGGGGGGGATAGCTAACTATGGCTACACCTTC.